This note documents a single T cell receptor beta chain sequence. The specificity of this receptor is unknown. Base-call qualities are not available, and no considerably larger clone is one nucleotide away. Taken from the germline V gene, the CDR1 and CDR2 loops are SGHRS and YFSETQ. The CDR3, from cysteine to phenylalanine, totals 14 residues. Only the CDR3 part of the read is kept: 42 bases, read in frame from the first base. V and J are trimmed by 4 bases and 6 bases, and the gene matches miss 6 bases of the junction. In total, roughly 710 healthy bone marrow donors made up the cohort. At the time of sampling, every cohort member was nominally healthy, though immune exposures that went unrecorded were likely present. The donor was CMV seronegative and belonged to the group of around 400 seronegative cohort members. A peripheral blood sample was collected from each donor, and TCR beta sequencing was performed on peripheral blood mononuclear cells. The Qiagen DNeasy Blood Extraction Kit was used to extract genomic DNA from the blood cell samples.

The data were taken from a study of cytomegalovirus exposure and HLA in healthy donors (TCRdb year 2017). Regarding the research as a whole: According to an earlier analysis of a few hundred of the donors, roughly 180 million T cells yielded roughly 100 million unique TCR beta sequences and about 300 Gb of sequence data. Of the 300 to 500 genotyped donors, 65% to 90% were placed in the genetic ancestry cluster associated with self-reported Caucasian donors. Besides the first cohort of 666 subjects, a separate validation cohort made up of 120 different subjects was used. The study combined high-throughput TCR immunosequencing, statistical association of individual TCRs with disease status, and machine learning to predict cytomegalovirus infection status. HLA typing included class I and class II loci at four-digit resolution. To decide whether each TCR beta V gene segment behaved as functional or pseudogenic, an earlier analysis of approximately 620 of the donors relied on high-throughput TCR beta sequencing. To study patterns of TCR occurrence, a later analysis re-analyzed previously published TCR beta repertoires from 500 to 850 donors and added high-resolution HLA genotyping. Alongside the repertoire data, information on donor age, sex, ethnicity and CMV serostatus was compiled. An early release that covered more than 550 HLA-typed donors contained approximately 300 gigabases of sequencing data and 70 million to 100 million unique TCR sequences. Typing coverage varied by locus: about 620-630 donors for A, B, C, DRB1 and DQB1; under 550 for DQA1; more than 600 for DPA1; roughly 450 for DPB1. A later genetic analysis took genome-wide SNP genotypes for 398 of the 666 donors and used that subset as a discovery cohort. Rather than drawing on any new phenotypic data, the later analysis identified candidate immune exposures from TCR beta sequences and the way those sequences occurred across donors. Among 398 genotyped donors of the cohort, an average of about 220,000 unique TCR beta nucleotide sequences was sequenced per donor, of which 15% to 20% were non-productive. The study used immunosequencing to profile the T cell repertoires of 666 subjects and linked those repertoires to cytomegalovirus serostatus. The study aimed to test whether signatures of past pathogen exposure could be identified by cataloging public T cell receptors. Several DR-DQ haplotypes were treated as single units for association and clustering because of strong linkage in the cohort. Every discovery cohort repertoire had been produced on one sequencing platform.

Results the study describes overall, beyond this receptor: Presence/absence analyses assumed roughly uniform sequencing depth across donors, an assumption that may not hold. A later genetic analysis reported fewer N-insertions in productive TCRs among donors in an Asian-associated ancestry cluster than the roughly 620-donor mean. In a later analysis, HLA-associated TCR beta chains were found to be more clonally expanded and to have lower generation probabilities than equally common non-associated chains. CMV serostatus was the only immune exposure information available for the cohort. An association between a missense DCLRE1C variant and V-gene and J-gene trimming of TCR beta chains was found in a later genetic analysis and replicated in an independent cohort. According to a later analysis, parvovirus B19, influenza, CMV and Epstein-Barr virus appeared linked to several top co-occurrence clusters. In vitro tests confirmed that a few of the cytomegalovirus-associated TCR beta chains recognize cytomegalovirus antigens. Linkage disequilibrium might explain the correlated functional status among segregating V segments, but an unknown experimental factor could not be ruled out. Because the 87-base-pair reads could not distinguish some IMGT-functional V segments, including TRBV6-2 and TRBV6-3, those segments were excluded. Because counts were too low, roughly 17 rarely observed V segments, including chromosome 9 orphons, were left out of the earlier analysis of 587 of the donors. A later analysis found that most CMV-associated TCR beta chains appeared HLA-restricted, with HLA associations seemingly driven largely by CMV exposure. The classifier was reported to diagnose cytomegalovirus status with high specificity and sensitivity in both the original cohort and the validation cohort. A further reported finding was that TCR beta sequences accurately predicted the HLA-A and HLA-B alleles for most subjects in the first cohort. This cohort had only TCR beta chains sequenced, and the lack of alpha or paired-chain data limited which features could be detected. The authors suggested that the approach could potentially be extended to other disease states and immunological phenotypes. In an earlier analysis of around 500 of the donors, most TCR beta V segments appeared in productive rearrangements about 90% or about 30% of the time, broadly matching IMGT annotations. Because some donors lacked HLA typing at each locus, the association tests relied only on the typed subset. In a later analysis, the rate of TCR association differed among HLA loci, with DRB1 alleles having the most associated TCRs and HLA-C alleles having the fewest. A cluster of highly shared sequence variants was judged likely to be a technical artifact of the sequencing pipeline. Strong co-occurrence of HLA alleles, especially DR and DQ, made assigning TCR associations to individual alleles difficult. At a false discovery rate of 0.05, a later analysis linked under 20,000 TCR beta sequences to specific HLA alleles. Most TCR sequences were seen in very few donors, while some public TCRs were found in many individuals. The study listed 150 to 200 TCR beta chains as associated with cytomegalovirus.

Library method: the immunoSEQ multiplex PCR assay. A mixture of 60 forward primers for TCR Vbeta segments and 13 reverse primers for TCR Jbeta segments was used in the multiplex PCR. The CDR3 region of rearranged TCR beta genes was amplified from genomic DNA with a multiplex PCR assay. Amplified TCR beta libraries were sequenced as 87-base-pair reads on the Illumina HiSeq System. For the original study's pipeline: In a later analysis, tens of millions of unique TCR beta chains were counted across the roughly 610 repertoires, and around 11 million of these chains were shared by at least two donors. To remove PCR and sequencing errors, raw reads were error-corrected and collapsed into unique sequences using a nearest-neighbor algorithm that merged closely related sequences. Alignment of CDR3 sequences to IMGT reference sequences was used to assign V, D and J gene segments. For a sequence to be retained, at least a six-nucleotide match to both a V gene segment and a J gene segment was required. Rearrangements were called productive when the CDR3 lacked stop codons and stayed in frame with V and J; all others were non-productive. CDR3 was defined by IMGT convention, running from the second conserved V-encoded cysteine to the conserved J-encoded phenylalanine. Sequences without an unambiguous match to a single V gene segment were excluded from the earlier analysis of about 600 of the donors. An earlier analysis of approximately 590 of the donors called V segments functional above 56.7% productive rearrangements and segregating when the between-donor standard deviation exceeded 5%. A statistical classification framework was developed to diagnose cytomegalovirus status using the catalog of TCR beta chain sequences. V and J gene assignment, in a later analysis, came from comparing TCR nucleotide sequences with IMGT/GENE-DB human TR gene sequences. A later analysis assigned CDR3 sequences and most-parsimonious VDJ recombination scenarios with the TCRdist pipeline. A later analysis defined each TCR beta chain by its CDR3 amino acid sequence plus V-gene family, and excluded reads lacking a unique V-gene family. A later analysis removed over 500 highly shared, low-generation-probability nucleotide sequences to deal with suspected cross-contamination and a sequencing artifact. In a later analysis, a clonal expansion index was calculated for each public chain from normalized within-repertoire ranks of inferred template counts. In a later analysis, generation probabilities were computed using a VDJ recombination model fitted to out-of-frame rearrangements, and the results were checked against IGoR. A later analysis scored TCR-TCR, TCR-HLA and TCR-CMV co-occurrence with hypergeometric tests, applying a repertoire-size bias correction to TCR pairs. False discovery rates were estimated in a later analysis by permuting HLA or CMV assignments 20 times. In a later analysis, co-occurring TCRs were grouped with DBSCAN, and TCRdist sequence similarity was added when clustering was performed within HLA-allele-positive subsets. For co-occurrence clustering, repertoires with fewer than 30,000 or more than 120,000 public chains were excluded, along with several repertoires with anomalous nucleotide sharing. The clones in this table, taken by TCRdb from immuneACCESS, are in-frame only. Not every clone is retained; where verified, under half of the shortfall comes from an unresolved V gene, and the cause of the rest is unknown. Clonal size and the V and J genes are those of that table, whereas D and trimming came from the DNA. The sample profile shows fewer than 200,000 clones; 80% of them were found once. Of the sample, 0.65% falls within the top ten clones.

The V gene is TRBV5-1 and the J gene is TRBJ1-2; a stretch of 10 junction bases matches TRBD1. The source of this sequence is a boy between 10 and 17 years old in good health and CMV-seronegative. Material: PBMCs. For the CDR3, the sequence is CASSPDRGRDGYTF. The DNA reads as follows: TGCGCCAGCAGCCCAGACAGGGGGCGCGATGGCTACACCTTC.